The clone carrying this T cell receptor (beta chain) was seen a handful of times. Its antigen remains unidentified. Losses at the gene ends were 4 bases for V and 0 bases for J; bases not matched to a gene: 5. The germline CDR1 and CDR2 sequences are MNHNS and SASEGT. This CDR3 region has 16 residues. This record belongs to a study of cytomegalovirus exposure and HLA in healthy donors. Study observations and caveats: A later analysis found most CMV-associated TCR beta chains apparently HLA-restricted.

In the PCR, 60 Vbeta and 13 Jbeta primers were used. Sequencing used immunoSEQ multiplex PCR; TCRdb keeps in-frame clones, though not all of them. In the table there are 120,000 to 150,000 clones, over 75% of which are singletons. V is TRBV6-1 and J is TRBJ2-1, with 8 bases matching TRBD1. The sample consisted of PBMCs. The source of this sequence is a young man in good health and CMV-seropositive. The CDR3 DNA reads as TGTGCCAGCAGTGCCCCCACAGGGGGCTCCTACAATGAGCAGTTCTTC. Its protein is CASSAPTGGSYNEQFF.